Each of the 23 T cell receptor beta chains below was sequenced from the same sample in a study of vaccination effects on CD4 cells after COVID-19. Generated by immunoSEQ multiplex PCR, the TCRdb table keeps only in-frame clones and is missing some. The data hold about 40,000 clones, with around 66% observed a single time. These TCRs' antigens remain unknown. Having been cultured for under twelve days, the cells underwent CD4+ T cell isolation. Each participant was administered two doses of either the BNT162b2 or the mRNA-1273 vaccine. Sequenced here: CD4+ T cells from PBMCs cultured without peptide, sampled after COVID-19 vaccination. The receptors stem from a human donor who received a COVID-19 vaccine.

The chain is built from TRBV7-2 and TRBJ1-5; 7 positions match TRBD1. This CDR3 is built from 13 residues. Per germline, CDR1 SGHTA and CDR2 FQGNSA. Trimming removed 5 bases from V and 5 bases from J; junction bases left unmatched: 3. In DNA, the CDR3 is TGTGCCAGCAGCCTAGACAGGGATCAGCCCCAGCATTTT. Amino acids: CASSLDRDQPQHF.

The rearrangement joins TRBV2 to TRBJ1-1, with a weak D call TRBD1 (5 bases). V was trimmed by 5 bases and J by 3 bases, leaving 10 bases between them. The CDR3 is 13 amino acids. Germline CDR1 SNHLY, CDR2 FYNNEI. CDR3 nucleotides: TGTGCCAGCAGTATTCAGGGTGACACTGAAGCTTTCTTT. This codes for CASSIQGDTEAFF.

In regard to this clone: This sample also contains other DNA sequences that code for the same CDR3. The DNA for the CDR3 is TGTGCCAGCTCACCACGTCTCGCGGGGGGCTACAATGAGCAGTTCTTC. It yields the protein CASSPRLAGGYNEQFF. This chain uses TRBV18 with TRBJ2-1, with TRBD2 matching over 8 bases. The V gene end was trimmed by 1 base and the J gene end by 3 bases; junction bases not matched to a gene: 5. CDR1 is KGHSH and CDR2 is LQKENI in the germline V gene. There are 16 residues in the CDR3.

This clone came up a few times. V gene TRBV5-8 combines with J gene TRBJ2-1; perhaps D is TRBD1 or TRBD2 (5 bases each). The length of the CDR3 is 15 residues. With 0 bases removed from V and 9 bases from J, the gap between germline ends came to 16 bases. Germline-derived CDR1 and CDR2 are SGHTS and YDEGEE. The CDR3 is CASSLAGNQRGEQFF. CDR3 nucleotide sequence: TGTGCCAGCAGCTTGGCCGGGAACCAGAGGGGTGAGCAGTTCTTC.

This chain joins TRBV14 and TRBJ2-1; 8 positions agree with TRBD2. The trim removed 4 bases at V and 5 bases at J, leaving 4 bases unmatched. Per the germline V gene, CDR1 is SGHDN and CDR2 is FVKESK. There are 14 residues in the CDR3. CDR3: CASSLQLADNEQFF. Here the CDR3 DNA reads TGTGCCAGCAGCCTCCAACTAGCGGACAATGAGCAGTTCTTC. Looking up the rest from reference TRBV14 and TRBJ2-1 gives the full variable domain: EAGVTQFPSHSVIEKGQTVTLRCDPISGHDNLYWYRRVMGKEIKFLLHFVKESKQDESGMPNNRFLAERTGGTYSTLKVQPAELEDSGVYFCASSLQLADNEQFFGPGTRLTVL.

The V call is TRBV7-8, the J call TRBJ2-7; maybe TRBD1 (6 bases). Germline lookup yields CDR1 SGHVS and CDR2 FQNEAQ. V dropped 4 bases and J dropped 6 bases, with 16 bases sitting between them. This CDR3 is 14 amino acids long. The CDR3 protein is CASSSRQESGEQYF. The CDR3 coding sequence is TGTGCCAGCAGCTCCAGACAGGAGTCCGGCGAGCAGTACTTC.

V and J are TRBV27 and TRBJ1-2; D is unresolved. The CDR3 runs 14 residues. Germline loops: CDR1 MNHEY, CDR2 SMNVEV (reference sequence). V was clipped by 0 bases and J by 9 bases, with 14 bases between them. CDR3 coding DNA: TGTGCCAGCAGTTTATCGGGCGGCTTGAGAAGCTACACCTTC. Encoded protein: CASSLSGGLRSYTF.

This clone was detected a few times. The gene calls are TRBV3-1 (or the pseudogene TRBV3-2) and TRBJ1-2; possible D gene TRBD1, 6 bases. Germline CDR1 and CDR2: LGHDT and YNNKEL (reference sequence). V was trimmed by 6 bases and J by 5 bases, leaving 22 bases between them. CDR3 length: 16 residues. This chain's CDR3 is CASRHSTNRGGYGYTF. The CDR3 DNA is TGTGCCAGCAGACACTCTACGAATAGGGGGGGATATGGCTACACCTTC.

This clone was counted a few times. V usage is TRBV19 and J usage is TRBJ1-5; D is uncertain. The CDR3 length is 16 residues. Germline V gene lookup returns CDR1 LNHDA and CDR2 SQIVND (reference sequence). Trimming took 7 bases from V and 1 from J, leaving 17 bases between them. The CDR3 DNA follows: TGTGCCAGTAAAAGGAAAGGGTTCGAAAGCAATCAGCCCCAGCATTTT. As protein: CASKRKGFESNQPQHF.

This clone was seen just once. This sequence joins TRBV4-2 and TRBJ2-3; D is undetermined. The CDR3 is 15 residues long. The V end lost 6 bases, the J end lost 1 base, and 14 bases lay between the germline ends. The germline gives CDR1 LGHNA, CDR2 YNFKEQ. CDR3 DNA: TGTGCCAGCAGTCAAACTTCTTCTGGCACAGATACGCAGTATTTT. Translation gives CASSQTSSGTDTQYF.

The chain couples TRBV5-5 to TRBJ1-2; D gene unclear. V lost 0 bases and J 0 bases, leaving 6 bases between the germline ends. Germline lookup yields CDR1 SGHKS and CDR2 YYEKEE (reference sequence). The CDR3 covers 14 residues. Here the CDR3 reads CASSLEIANYGYTF. The CDR3 DNA reads TGTGCCAGCAGCTTGGAGATAGCTAACTATGGCTACACCTTC.

The rearrangement links TRBV10-3 to TRBJ1-3, with D possibly TRBD1 on 5 matching bases. V dropped 6 bases and J dropped 8 bases, with 8 bases sitting between them. Germline V gene sequence: CDR1 ENHRY, CDR2 SYGVKD. The CDR3 consists of 11 residues. CDR3 in amino acids: CAISQGYTIYF. DNA of the CDR3: TGTGCCATCAGCCAGGGTTACACCATATATTTT.

V and J are TRBV4-1 and TRBJ2-7, with D tentatively TRBD1 or TRBD2 (5 bases each). CDR3 length: 15 amino acids. The germline V and J ends were trimmed by 6 bases and 3 bases, with 18 bases remaining between them. CDR1 is MGHRA and CDR2 is YSYEKL in the germline V gene. This CDR3 reads CASRLGTGPLYEQYF. In nucleotides, the CDR3 is TGCGCCAGCAGACTAGGGACGGGACCCCTCTACGAGCAGTACTTC.

With respect to this clone: Other DNA sequences in this specimen translate into the identical CDR3. The V gene is TRBV6-5, the J gene TRBJ2-7; D unresolved. V lost 6 bases to trimming and J lost 0 bases, with 6 bases between them. Germline CDR1 MNHEY, CDR2 SVGAGI. The CDR3 sequence is 12 residues long. The CDR3 bases are TGTGCCAGCAGACCTAGCTCCTACGAGCAGTACTTC. This codes for CASRPSSYEQYF.

The chain recombines TRBV12-2 with TRBJ2-3; the table's D call TRBD2 went unverified against the DNA. TRBV12-2 is given as a pseudogene. This CDR3 region has 20 residues. CDR3 in DNA: TGTGCAAGTCGCTTAGCGTTTTTCCTAGCGGGGACCTCTAGCACAGATACGCAGTATTTT. Encoded protein: CASRLAFFLAGTSSTDTQYF.

This clone has only a few counts. This chain connects TRBV5-1 to TRBJ1-1, with 7 bases matching TRBD1. J lost 4 bases, V lost 0 bases, and 3 bases had no gene match. The CDR3 sequence is 14 residues long. The germline gives CDR1 SGHRS, CDR2 YFSETQ. CDR3 sequence reads: CASSLAAGGTEAFF. CDR3 nucleotides: TGCGCCAGCAGCTTGGCGGCAGGGGGCACTGAAGCTTTCTTT.

As DNA, the CDR3 is TGTGCCTGGAGTGGAAACAGGGTTGACACTGAAGCTTTCTTT. It translates to CAWSGNRVDTEAFF. This sequence joins TRBV30 and TRBJ1-1; D is perhaps TRBD1 (6 bases). V lost 1 base and J 3 bases, leaving 12 bases between the germline ends. Germline V gene sequence: CDR1 GTSNPN, CDR2 SVGIG (reference sequence). CDR3 length equals 14 residues.

The chain joins TRBV18 to TRBJ2-7; 12 bases line up with TRBD1. CDR3 length equals 18 residues. The V and J ends lost 1 base and 5 bases, in that order; junction bases with no gene match: 12. Germline V gene data show CDR1 as KGHSH and CDR2 as LQKENI. The CDR3 bases are TGTGCCAGCTCACCACGGGCCCCGGGACAGGGGGCCTCTAACGAGCAGTACTTC. Translating gives CASSPRAPGQGASNEQYF.

The chain links TRBV29-1 to TRBJ2-5; D not certain. Between the trimmed V and J ends, which lost 1 base and 5 bases, there was a span of 8 bases. Germline V CDR1 and CDR2: SQVTM, ANQGSEA. This CDR3 is 12 amino acids long. This CDR3 is CSVEGGSETQYF. The CDR3, as DNA: TGCAGCGTTGAAGGGGGTTCCGAGACCCAGTACTTC.

This clone has more than one count but fewer than ten. The chain uses TRBV5-1 and TRBJ2-1, with D possibly being TRBD1 (6 bases). Trimming took off 0 bases at V and 0 bases at J, with 10 bases between the two ends. CDR1 is SGHRS, CDR2 YFSETQ, per germline. The CDR3 is made up of 16 amino acids. The CDR3 is CASSLAGQLSYNEQFF. CDR3 sequence (DNA): TGCGCCAGCAGCTTGGCCGGACAGCTCTCCTACAATGAGCAGTTCTTC.

This rearrangement joins TRBV20-1 to TRBJ2-7; D might be TRBD1 (5 bases). V shed 4 bases and J shed 3 bases, with 13 bases lying between them. The CDR3 consists of 13 residues. CDR1 is DFQATT, CDR2 SNEGSKA, per germline (reference sequence). Here the CDR3 reads CSAIEGANYEQYF. In DNA, the CDR3 is TGCAGTGCTATTGAAGGGGCGAACTACGAGCAGTACTTC.

This rearrangement joins TRBV5-4 to TRBJ2-6, with D possibly being TRBD2 (5 bases). The CDR3 extends over 14 amino acids. Germline loops: CDR1 SGHNT, CDR2 YYREEE (reference sequence). V lost 3 bases and J 2 bases, leaving 6 bases between the germline ends. The CDR3 nucleotides read TGTGCCAGCAGCTCCGGGGCTGGGGCCAACGTCCTGACTTTC. Amino acid sequence: CASSSGAGANVLTF.

The V call is TRBV9, the J call TRBJ2-1; 7 bases are shared with TRBD1. The germline CDR1 and CDR2 sequences are SGDLS and YYNGEE. After removal of 2 bases from V and 3 bases from J, the junction contained 8 bases not matched to a gene. The CDR3 is 16 amino acids. CDR3: CASSVSGGQSYNEQFF. The CDR3 DNA is TGTGCCAGCAGCGTTAGTGGGGGACAGAGCTACAATGAGCAGTTCTTC.